This section outlines one TCR beta chain sequence together with its context. The CDR3 consists of 13 residues. V was clipped by 6 bases and J by 3 bases, with 11 bases between them. Germline V gene sequence: CDR1 SEHNR, CDR2 FQNEAQ (reference sequence). The sample is drawn from a study of blood T cell repertoires in COVID-19. Study overall: Sources were T cells, B-cell-depleted T cells, or PBMCs; the material itself was cDNA or gDNA.

Participants came from around 25 US areas, aged about 18 to 89 years. Donors of Cohort 3 who recovered were those that had two negative PCRs, clearance, or symptom resolution. Authors' processing steps: Researchers report that nucleated cell counts were estimated from reference gene primer amplification. Assay: immunoSEQ multiplex PCR; the TCRdb copy retains only in-frame clones and omits some. Clone size and the V and J calls come from that table; the DNA yielded D and trimming. Among 250,000 to 400,000 clones listed, approximately 89% were seen once. The chain joins TRBV7-9 to TRBJ1-1; D is ambiguous. The specimen was PBMCs or T cells enriched from blood (not recorded which). The source of this sequence is a woman in her twenties or thirties who had recovered from COVID-19. The CDR3 reads CASRSALDTEAFF. The CDR3 DNA reads as TGTGCCAGCAGGTCCGCACTCGACACTGAAGCTTTCTTT. The complete variable domain, with remaining parts taken from reference TRBV7-9 and TRBJ1-1, reads DTGVSQNPRHKITKRGQNVTFRCDPISEHNRLYWYRQTLGQGPEFLTYFQNEAQLEKSRLLSDRFSAERPKGSFSTLEIQRTEQGDSAMYLCASRSALDTEAFFGQGTRLTVV.